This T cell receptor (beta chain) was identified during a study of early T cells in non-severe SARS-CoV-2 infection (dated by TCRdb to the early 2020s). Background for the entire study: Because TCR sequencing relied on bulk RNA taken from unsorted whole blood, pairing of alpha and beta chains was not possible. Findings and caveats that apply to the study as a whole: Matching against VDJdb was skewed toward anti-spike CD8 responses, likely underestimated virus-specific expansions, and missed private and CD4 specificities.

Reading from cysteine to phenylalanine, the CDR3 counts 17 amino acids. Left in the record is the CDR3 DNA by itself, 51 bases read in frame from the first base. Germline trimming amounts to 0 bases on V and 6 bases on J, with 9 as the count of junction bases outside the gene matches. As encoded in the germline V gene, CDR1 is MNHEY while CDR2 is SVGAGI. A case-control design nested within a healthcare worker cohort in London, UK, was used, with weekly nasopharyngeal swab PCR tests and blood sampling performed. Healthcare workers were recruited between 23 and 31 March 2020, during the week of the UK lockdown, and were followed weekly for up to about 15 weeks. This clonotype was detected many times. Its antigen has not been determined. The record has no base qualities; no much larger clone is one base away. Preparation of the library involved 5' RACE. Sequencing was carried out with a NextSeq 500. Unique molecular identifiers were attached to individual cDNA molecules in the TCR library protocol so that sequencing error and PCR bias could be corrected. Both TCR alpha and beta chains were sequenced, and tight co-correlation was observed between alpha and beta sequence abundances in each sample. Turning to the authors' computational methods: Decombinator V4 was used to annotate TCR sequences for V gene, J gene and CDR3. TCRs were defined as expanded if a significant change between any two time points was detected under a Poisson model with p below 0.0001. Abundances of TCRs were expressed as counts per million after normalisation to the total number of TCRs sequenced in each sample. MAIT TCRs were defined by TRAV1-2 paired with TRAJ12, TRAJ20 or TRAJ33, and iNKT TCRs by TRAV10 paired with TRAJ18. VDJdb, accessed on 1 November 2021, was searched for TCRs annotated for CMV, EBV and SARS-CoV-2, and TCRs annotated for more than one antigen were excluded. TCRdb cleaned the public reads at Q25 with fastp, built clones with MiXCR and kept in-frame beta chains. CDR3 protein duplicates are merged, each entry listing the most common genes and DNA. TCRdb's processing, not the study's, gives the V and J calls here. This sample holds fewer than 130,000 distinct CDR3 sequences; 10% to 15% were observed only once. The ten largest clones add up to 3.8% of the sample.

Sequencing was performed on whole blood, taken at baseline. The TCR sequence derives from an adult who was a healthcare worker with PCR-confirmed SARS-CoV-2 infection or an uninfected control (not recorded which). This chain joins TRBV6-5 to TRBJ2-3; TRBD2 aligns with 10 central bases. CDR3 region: CASSYSRVLAGVDTQYF. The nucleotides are TGTGCCAGCAGTTACTCGAGAGTCCTAGCGGGAGTCGATACGCAGTATTTT.